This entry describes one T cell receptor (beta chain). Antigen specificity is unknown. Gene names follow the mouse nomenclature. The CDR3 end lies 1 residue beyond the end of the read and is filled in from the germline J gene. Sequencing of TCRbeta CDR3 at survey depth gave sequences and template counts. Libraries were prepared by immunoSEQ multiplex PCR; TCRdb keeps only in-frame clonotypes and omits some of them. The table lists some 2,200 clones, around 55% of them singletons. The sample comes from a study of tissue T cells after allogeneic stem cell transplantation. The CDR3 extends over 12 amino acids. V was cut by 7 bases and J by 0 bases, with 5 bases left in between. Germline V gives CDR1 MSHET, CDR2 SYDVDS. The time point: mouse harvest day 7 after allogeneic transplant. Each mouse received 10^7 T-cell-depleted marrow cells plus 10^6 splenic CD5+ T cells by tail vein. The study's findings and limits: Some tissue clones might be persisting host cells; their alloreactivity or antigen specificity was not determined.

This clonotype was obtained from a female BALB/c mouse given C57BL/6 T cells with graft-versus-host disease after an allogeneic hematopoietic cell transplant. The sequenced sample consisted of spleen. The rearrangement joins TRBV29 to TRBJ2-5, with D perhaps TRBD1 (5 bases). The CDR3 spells CASKGNQDTQYF. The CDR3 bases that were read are TGTGCTAGCAAGGGGAACCAAGACACCCAGTAC.